This is a list of T cell receptor beta chains from one sample in a study of a mutant IDH1 vaccine in newly diagnosed glioma. Sequencing used immunoSEQ multiplex PCR; TCRdb keeps in-frame clones, though not all of them. The sample lists about 54,000 clones, roughly 80% occurring once. Antigens for these TCRs are unknown. The specimen comprised PBMCs, sampled from a glioma patient whose treatment included an IDH1 peptide vaccine. These receptors all stem from a woman in her late teens or twenties with glioma. CDR3s include the opening cysteine and the closing phenylalanine or tryptophan. Expanded clones are given a class, and other clones once, few, many or no size at all.

CDR3 length,J gene,V gene,clone size,CDR3 protein
14,TRBJ1-1,TRBV11-2,NA,CASSLLRGIAEAFF
16,TRBJ2-3,TRBV9,NA,CASSGPSGGKADTQYF
15,TRBJ1-3,TRBV6-5,NA,CASSSGFLAVNTIYF
13,TRBJ1-2,TRBV14,NA,CASSQDYGYGYTF
15,TRBJ1-1,TRBV4-1,NA,CASSQDGHMNTEAFF
11,TRBJ2-5,TRBV12-5,NA,CASGPSETQYF
15,TRBJ2-3,TRBV18,NA,CASSLPLTGGDTQYF
16,TRBJ2-3,TRBV6-4,NA,CASSDSSGGSTDTQYF
17,TRBJ2-2,TRBV4-3,NA,CASSQPTSGGGDGELFF
16,TRBJ2-1,TRBV7-9,NA,CASSDTGGSYYNEQFF
14,TRBJ1-5,TRBV7-2,few,CASSTGHSNQPQHF
11,TRBJ2-1,TRBV20-1,NA,CSAFRINEQFF
14,TRBJ2-7,TRBV5-4,NA,CASSPRVDLYEQYF
13,TRBJ2-1,TRBV5-1,NA,CASSVTGAAMMVF
14,TRBJ2-2,TRBV30,NA,CAWSAFWGLRELFF
18,TRBJ2-1,TRBV7-9,NA,CASSGGGQVGTRRNEQFF
20,TRBJ2-2,TRBV27,NA,CARGDGMCPQGRENTGELFF
15,TRBJ2-7,TRBV5-1,NA,CASSSTGTANYEQYF
14,TRBJ1-5,TRBV15,NA,CATSPGGPSQPQHF
14,TRBJ2-7,TRBV2,NA,CASSETSGAYEQYF
15,TRBJ2-7,TRBV19,NA,CASSINGISSYEQYF
14,TRBJ2-6,TRBV30,NA,CAWRTGSGANVLTF
15,TRBJ1-1,TRBV6-1,NA,CASRMTGGLNTEAFF
16,TRBJ2-5,TRBV2,NA,CASSRGLAGVGETQYF
14,TRBJ2-2,TRBV10-2,once,CASSEYRGTGELFF
12,TRBJ2-1,TRBV6-5,few,CASSYTGNEQFF
14,TRBJ2-7,TRBV5-1,once,CASSSPGGAYEQYF
15,TRBJ2-3,TRBV7-2,NA,CASSLSQLLTDTQYF
16,TRBJ1-2,TRBV6-1,NA,CASSEAVTGANYGYTF
15,TRBJ2-5,TRBV5-1,NA,CASSIVAGAQETQYF
13,TRBJ2-7,TRBV7-9,NA,CASDRQGSYEQYF
15,TRBJ1-3,TRBV11-2,NA,CASSPRMYSGNTIYF
14,TRBJ1-1,TRBV5-6,NA,CASRGRGTRSEAFF
14,TRBJ1-5,TRBV7-2,NA,CASSYGGGNQPQHF
14,TRBJ2-5,TRBV7-9,NA,CASSLRVDKETQYF
14,TRBJ1-2,TRBV5-1,NA,CASSSGTDIHGYTF
13,TRBJ2-1,TRBV6-5,NA,CASRRLGLNEQFF
13,TRBJ2-1,TRBV30,NA,CAFTGTSDRGKFF
14,TRBJ1-1,TRBV9,NA,CASSVGTANTEAFF
14,TRBJ2-2,TRBV6-1,NA,CANRGGQDTGELFF